A selection of T cell receptor beta chains follows, all from one sample in a study of yellow fever vaccine responses in identical twins. A single record per CDR3 protein comes from TCRdb applying MiXCR to the RT-PCR reads. The table lists under 4,000 distinct CDR3 sequences, roughly four fifths of them singletons. This specimen consisted of T cells from blood (PBMCs), unsorted or a sorted subset (not recorded which), obtained before or after yellow fever vaccination (not recorded which). The receptor source for this set is a woman aged 18-29 years who received the yellow fever vaccine. CDR3s include the opening cysteine and the closing phenylalanine or tryptophan. The order of the fields is J gene, V gene, CDR3 protein.

>TRBJ2-7|TRBV23-1
CASSQRTGRAYEQYF
>TRBJ2-7|TRBV11-1
CASSLAPGQGGEQYF
>TRBJ2-5|TRBV11-1
CASSFVTSGDMVQETQYF
>TRBJ1-5|TRBV15
CATSRDIPRDQPQHF
>TRBJ2-1|TRBV12-3/TRBV12-4
CASSAGGRYNEQFF
>TRBJ2-1|TRBV13
CASSFGLAGSYYNEQFF
>TRBJ2-1|TRBV30
CASGTSNEQFF
>TRBJ2-2|TRBV4-1
CASSQEKGVGELFF
>TRBJ2-1|TRBV29-1
CSAARNEQFF
>TRBJ2-7|TRBV7-9
CASSLAPGQGAYEQYF
>TRBJ1-4|TRBV27
CASSLLPTGQGEKLFF
>TRBJ2-2|TRBV11-2
CASSLEAAYTGELFF
>TRBJ1-1|TRBV4-1
CASSYMNTEAFF
>TRBJ1-5|TRBV12-3/TRBV12-4
CASSLRDSNQPQHF
>TRBJ2-7|TRBV7-2
CASSLGPSGMSSYEQYF
>TRBJ2-2|TRBV19
CASRVAGGDAGELFF
>TRBJ2-1|TRBV29-1
CSVEPQYNEQFF
>TRBJ2-3|TRBV9
CASSGDRLAGADTQYF
>TRBJ2-1|TRBV10-3
CAISEGTSGRLSSYNEQFF
>TRBJ2-1|TRBV29-1
CSVEGLAGDHSYNEQFF
>TRBJ2-7|TRBV28
CASSLFGQVYEQYF
>TRBJ2-7|TRBV7-3
CASSLRLAASSYEQYF
>TRBJ1-1|TRBV4-1
CASSQHQGSNTEAFF
>TRBJ2-1|TRBV4-2
CASSQETSGSYNEQFF
>TRBJ1-2|TRBV20-1
CSAPRRGGDYGYTF
>TRBJ1-2|TRBV29-1
CSVHSSRHYGYTF
>TRBJ1-2|TRBV4-1
CASSQASGGAVYGYTF
>TRBJ2-7|TRBV7-9
CASSSSGYEQYF
>TRBJ1-1|TRBV29-1
CSVDPTYTEAFF
>TRBJ2-7|TRBV20-1
CSAGGLAGRYEQYF
>TRBJ2-5|TRBV29-1
CSVEDPQLQETQYF
>TRBJ2-3|TRBV6-4
CASSDASGDTDTQYF
>TRBJ2-3|TRBV7-9
CASSLASGDDTQYF
>TRBJ2-7|TRBV7-9
CASSPKDTDYEQYF
>TRBJ2-7|TRBV4-1
CASSHLAGGIYEQYF
>TRBJ2-7|TRBV11-3
CASSTVDEQYF
>TRBJ1-1|TRBV29-1
CSVEARSEAFF
>TRBJ1-1|TRBV7-9
CASSAGPNTEAFF
>TRBJ2-7|TRBV11-3
CASSHSLRETPYEQYF
>TRBJ2-7|TRBV20-1
CSVPGGGNPYEQYF
>TRBJ2-7|TRBV11-1
CASSSWDTAYEQYF
>TRBJ2-1|TRBV29-1
CSVVLLGNEQFF
>TRBJ2-5|TRBV11-2
CASSLYWGSPGETQYF
>TRBJ2-5|TRBV18
CASSPKQGQETQYF
>TRBJ2-1|TRBV4-3
CASSQAGSGSYNEQFF
>TRBJ2-3|TRBV11-1
CASRQPGLAGGDTQYF
>TRBJ1-1|TRBV4-1
CASSLSQGYTEAFF
>TRBJ2-2|TRBV11-3
CASSHQAQLNTGELFF
>TRBJ2-2|TRBV9
CASSPRLAGVGELFF
>TRBJ2-3|TRBV29-1
CSVEDLEREGADTQYF
>TRBJ1-6|TRBV7-6
CASSFKRGESSYNSPLHF
>TRBJ2-2|TRBV2
CASTPGHTGELFF